The 32 T cell receptor beta chains reported below all come from one sample, sequenced in a study of blood T cell repertoires in COVID-19. Clones were read by immunoSEQ multiplex PCR, and TCRdb kept only the in-frame ones, dropping some. The repertoire holds about 200,000 clones, approximately 80% seen once, with 13% in the top ten. Source material: peripheral blood. The receptors derive from a man in his forties or fifties who had recovered from COVID-19.

Of note for this clone: The germline gene is not matched at one end of the junction; a read error may be the cause. This rearrangement joins TRBV6-5 to TRBJ1-2, with 8 bases aligning to TRBD1. CDR1 MNHEY and CDR2 SVGAGI come from the germline V gene. This CDR3 has 11 amino acids. Here the CDR3 reads CASRADRAYLF. CDR3 sequence (DNA): TGTGCCAGCAGGGCGGACAGGGCGTACCTCTTC.

The chain links TRBV29-1 to TRBJ2-1; 10 bases are shared with TRBD2. Trimming at V came to 3 bases and at J to 7 bases, leaving 3 bases not matched to a gene. CDR1 and CDR2 (germline): SQVTM, ANQGSEA. This CDR3 region has 13 residues. The CDR3 is CSVDSGRRNEQFF. The CDR3 DNA reads as TGCAGCGTTGATAGCGGGAGGCGGAATGAGCAGTTCTTC.

The chain combines TRBV3-1 (or the pseudogene TRBV3-2) with TRBJ2-5; unclear D gene. Germline assignment: CDR1 LGHDT and CDR2 YNNKEL (reference sequence). V was trimmed by 1 base and J by 5 bases, leaving 23 bases between them. The CDR3 is 18 residues long. The CDR3 nucleotides are TGTGCCAGCAGCCAAGGGTATATCGATACGGGTTCTGTGGAGACCCAGTACTTC. It translates to CASSQGYIDTGSVETQYF.

The chain recombines TRBV18 with TRBJ1-2, with 12 bases lining up with TRBD1. CDR1 is KGHSH, CDR2 LQKENI, per germline. CDR3 length: 17 amino acids. V gave up 1 base and J gave up 4 bases; unmatched junction bases: 7. DNA for the CDR3: TGTGCCAGCTCACCACGGGGACAGGGGGCGATGGGCTATGGCTACACCTTC. This gives the protein CASSPRGQGAMGYGYTF.

This chain joins TRBV5-1 and TRBJ1-3, with 8 bases fitting TRBD1. The CDR3 has 14 amino acids. Germline V gives CDR1 SGHRS, CDR2 YFSETQ. V dropped 3 bases and J dropped 2; count of bases not matched to a gene: 1. CDR3 nucleotides: TGCGCCAGCAGCTCGACAGGGGCTGGAAACACCATATATTTT. This sequence encodes CASSSTGAGNTIYF.

The chain recombines TRBV18 with TRBJ1-1; D may be TRBD1 (5 bases). The CDR3 runs 13 residues. CDR1 is KGHSH, CDR2 LQKENI, per germline. V lost 6 bases and J 9 bases, leaving 17 bases between the germline ends. This CDR3 reads CASSPQGTGKAFF. The CDR3 region has the DNA TGTGCCAGCTCTCCTCAGGGAACTGGTAAAGCTTTCTTT.

The J gene is TRBJ1-1, the V gene TRBV27; D gene ambiguous. The CDR3 is 14 amino acids. Germline V gene lookup returns CDR1 MNHEY and CDR2 SMNVEV (reference sequence). The V gene lost 5 bases and the J gene lost 1 base, with 11 bases spanning the gap. CDR3 nucleotides: TGTGCCAGCAGTCCGGGATACCAGAACACTGAAGCTTTCTTT. As protein: CASSPGYQNTEAFF.

The CDR3, as DNA: TGTGCCAGCAGCCACAGACAGGGCCGCTACGAGCAGTACTTC. It encodes CASSHRQGRYEQYF. The V call is TRBV3-1 (or the pseudogene TRBV3-2), the J call TRBJ2-7; 7 bases are a match to TRBD1. The V gene end was trimmed by 3 bases and the J gene end by 3 bases; junction bases not matched to a gene: 5. This CDR3 is 14 amino acids long. Germline-derived CDR1 and CDR2 are LGHDT and YNNKEL (reference sequence).

This chain connects TRBV28 to TRBJ1-3, with TRBD1 as a possible D gene (5 bases). The CDR3 has 16 amino acids. CDR1 is MDHEN and CDR2 is SYDVKM in the germline V gene. In DNA form, the CDR3 reads TGTGCTGGGCAGCAGGGAACAGAATCGAATGGAAACACCATATATTTT. Its protein product is CAGQQGTESNGNTIYF.

The genes are TRBV28 and TRBJ2-1; 8 bases are shared with TRBD1. This CDR3 contains 16 residues. Germline CDR1 is MDHEN and CDR2 is SYDVKM. Germline trimming cut 11 bases from V and 6 bases from J; bases unmatched to any gene: 18. DNA for the CDR3: TGTGCCGTATCCTCAGGGGGCGGTTTACATTTCAATGAGCAGTTCTTC. Protein product: CAVSSGGGLHFNEQFF. Full variable domain (outside the CDR3, taken from reference TRBV28 and TRBJ2-1): DVKVTQSSRYLVKRTGEKVFLECVQDMDHENMFWYRQDPGLGLRLIYFSYDVKMKEKGDIPEGYSVSREKKERFSLILESASTNQTSMYLCAVSSGGGLHFNEQFFGPGTRLTVL.

The CDR3 sequence: CAWSGGQANEKLFF. As DNA, the CDR3 is TGTGCCTGGAGTGGCGGACAGGCCAATGAAAAACTGTTTTTT. This chain uses TRBV30 with TRBJ1-4; TRBD1 matches at 7 bases. Germline CDR1 GTSNPN, CDR2 SVGIG (reference sequence). V shed 1 base and J 5 bases; nucleotides not matched to a gene: 4. This CDR3 spans 14 amino acids.

The gene calls are TRBV5-1 and TRBJ2-3, with 9 bases fitting TRBD1. This CDR3 has 16 residues. CDR1 SGHRS and CDR2 YFSETQ come from the germline V gene. The trim removed 3 bases at V and 4 bases at J, leaving 9 bases unmatched. The CDR3 spells CASSWSGTGFSDTQYF. The CDR3 nucleotides read TGCGCCAGCAGCTGGTCCGGGACAGGGTTTTCAGATACGCAGTATTTT.

This sequence joins TRBV5-8 and TRBJ2-1, with 10 bases fitting TRBD2. There are 14 residues in the CDR3. J was trimmed by 9 bases and V by 4 bases; bases with no gene match: 7. Germline loops: CDR1 SGHTS, CDR2 YDEGEE. CDR3: CASSSLAGVIEQFF. The CDR3 DNA sequence: TGTGCCAGCAGCAGTCTAGCGGGAGTCATTGAGCAGTTCTTC.

The V and J genes are TRBV4-2 and TRBJ2-4, with 8 nucleotides matching TRBD2. Germline assignment: CDR1 LGHNA and CDR2 YNFKEQ. The V and J ends lost 0 bases and 9 bases, in that order; junction bases with no gene match: 7. This CDR3 has 15 residues. The CDR3 reads CASSQDFTSGSIQYF. For the CDR3, the DNA is TGTGCCAGCAGCCAAGATTTCACTAGCGGTAGCATTCAGTACTTC.

V and J are TRBV9 and TRBJ1-4; 7 nucleotides align to TRBD1. Germline assignment: CDR1 SGDLS and CDR2 YYNGEE. J gave up 0 bases and V 3 bases, and 8 bases lay outside the gene matches. CDR3 length: 17 amino acids. The CDR3 region has the DNA TGTGCCAGCAGCGGGGACAGCCAAGATGCAACTAATGAAAAACTGTTTTTT. It yields the protein CASSGDSQDATNEKLFF.

The V and J genes are TRBV5-6 and TRBJ1-4; 7 bases line up with TRBD1. Germline-derived CDR1 and CDR2 are SGHDT and YYEEEE. The J segment lost 6 bases and the V segment lost 4 bases, leaving 9 bases of the junction unmatched. The CDR3 has 15 amino acids. The CDR3 region is CASSPGVRGDEKLFF. In DNA form, the CDR3 reads TGTGCCAGCAGCCCTGGGGTCAGGGGGGATGAAAAACTGTTTTTT.

This clone has only one observation. V usage is TRBV6-6 and J usage is TRBJ1-1, with 11 bases aligning to TRBD1. The CDR3 runs 14 residues. The germline V gene has CDR1 MNHNY and CDR2 SVGAGI (reference sequence). Trimming removed 6 bases from V and 5 bases from J; junction bases left unmatched: 5. The CDR3 DNA follows: TGTGCCAGCAGGAATGGACAGGGGGCTACTGAAGCTTTCTTT. Its translation: CASRNGQGATEAFF.

The rearrangement links TRBV19 to TRBJ2-1, with 8 bases fitting TRBD1. V trimming: 8 bases; J trimming: 0 bases; junction bases outside the gene matches: 3. CDR3 length equals 14 residues. Germline CDR1 LNHDA, CDR2 SQIVND (reference sequence). The CDR3 loop is CASRTGGSYNEQFF. DNA for the CDR3: TGTGCCAGTCGAACAGGGGGCTCCTACAATGAGCAGTTCTTC.

This chain links TRBV6-6 with TRBJ1-5, with D unresolved. Looked up from germline, CDR1 is MNHNY and CDR2 is SVGAGI (reference sequence). CDR3 length: 13 amino acids. V lost 6 bases and J lost 3, with 9 bases in between. The CDR3 DNA reads as TGTGCCAGCAGCGAGAGGAACAATCAGCCCCAGCATTTT. This codes for CASSERNNQPQHF.

This rearrangement joins TRBV20-1 to TRBJ1-2, with D possibly being TRBD1 (5 bases). This CDR3 has 11 residues. Trimming removed 3 bases from V and 9 bases from J, with 11 bases in between. Germline values: CDR1 DFQATT, CDR2 SNEGSKA (reference sequence). The CDR3 sequence is CSASPQGRYTF. CDR3 DNA: TGCAGTGCTAGTCCCCAGGGTCGCTACACCTTC.

The chain links TRBV5-1 to TRBJ1-2, with D unresolved. Germline CDR1 reads SGHRS; CDR2 reads YFSETQ. The CDR3 is 14 amino acids. V was pared by 2 bases and J by 3 bases, with 11 bases between. The CDR3 DNA is TGCGCCAGCAGCTTAACAAGACTTGACTATGGCTACACCTTC. Its translation: CASSLTRLDYGYTF.

The V and J genes are TRBV11-3 and TRBJ2-1; the D gene is possibly TRBD2 (5 bases). This CDR3 is built from 14 residues. CDR1 and CDR2 from the germline V gene are SGHNT and YENEEA. The ends were cut back, 2 bases at V and 8 bases at J, with 13 bases in the middle. The CDR3 sequence: CASSLMRESDEQFF. Here the CDR3 DNA reads TGTGCCAGCAGCTTAATGAGGGAGTCCGATGAGCAGTTCTTC.

This clone has only a few counts. V is TRBV29-1 and J is TRBJ1-2; a weak D match, TRBD1 (6 bases). The CDR3 loop spans 12 amino acids. Per germline, CDR1 SQVTM and CDR2 ANQGSEA. Trimming shortened V by 2 bases and J by 7 bases, and 11 bases separated the two germline ends. CDR3 loop: CSVESTGGGYTF. CDR3 in DNA: TGCAGCGTTGAATCGACAGGTGGTGGCTACACCTTC.

This clone was observed a handful of times. The chain combines TRBV3-1 (or the pseudogene TRBV3-2) with TRBJ1-5; a weak D match, TRBD1 (5 bases). V was trimmed by 0 bases and J by 10 bases, leaving 10 bases between them. The CDR3 has 13 amino acids. In germline, CDR1 is LGHDT, CDR2 YNNKEL (reference sequence). The CDR3: CASSQDRTGPQHF. The CDR3 nucleotides read TGTGCCAGCAGCCAAGATCGAACAGGCCCCCAGCATTTT.

The chain links TRBV4-3 to TRBJ2-7; the match to TRBD2 covers 11 bases. Germline assignment: CDR1 LGHNA and CDR2 YSLEER. V lost 0 bases, J lost 2 bases, and 12 bases stayed unmatched. The CDR3 covers 19 residues. The CDR3: CASSQDVLTSGNQPYEQYF. The CDR3 nucleotides read TGCGCCAGCAGCCAAGATGTGTTGACTAGCGGGAACCAGCCCTACGAGCAGTACTTC.

V is TRBV19 and J is TRBJ2-5, with 10 bases lining up with TRBD2. V dropped 6 bases and J dropped 4; count of bases not matched to a gene: 11. Germline CDR1 is LNHDA and CDR2 is SQIVND (reference sequence). The CDR3 contains 16 residues. The CDR3 nucleotides are TGTGCCAGTAGCAAAAGGAGGCTAGCGGGAGTAGAGACCCAGTACTTC. Its translation is CASSKRRLAGVETQYF. The variable domain in full, completed from reference TRBV19 and TRBJ2-5, reads DGGITQSPKYLFRKEGQNVTLSCEQNLNHDAMYWYRQDPGQGLRLIYYSQIVNDFQKGDIAEGYSVSREKKESFPLTVTSAQKNPTAFYLCASSKRRLAGVETQYFGPGTRLLVL.

This clone turned up a few times. Other DNA variants within this sample encode the same CDR3. The rearrangement uses TRBV9 and TRBJ2-7; 8 bases align to TRBD1. Germline values: CDR1 SGDLS, CDR2 YYNGEE. V was clipped by 0 bases and J by 4 bases; unmatched bases: 3. The CDR3 has 14 residues. CDR3 region: CASSVGQGAYEQYF. The CDR3 region has the DNA TGTGCCAGCAGCGTAGGGCAGGGGGCTTACGAGCAGTACTTC. Combining the CDR3 with reference TRBV9 and TRBJ2-7 gives the whole variable domain DSGVTQTPKHLITATGQRVTLRCSPRSGDLSVYWYQQSLDQGLQFLIQYYNGEERAKGNILERFSAQQFPDLHSELNLSSLELGDSALYFCASSVGQGAYEQYFGPGTRLTVT.

The rearrangement joins TRBV7-7 to TRBJ2-7; 8 bases agree with TRBD2. The CDR3 contains 15 residues. The ends lost 5 bases at V and 3 bases at J; junction bases unmatched: 9. The germline V gene encodes CDR1 SSHAT and CDR2 FNYEAQ (reference sequence). This chain's CDR3 is CASSVKRGINYEQYF. CDR3 nucleotides: TGTGCCAGCAGCGTTAAGCGGGGGATAAACTACGAGCAGTACTTC.

CDR3 region: CASSRTGGRNEKLFF. In DNA form, the CDR3 reads TGTGCCAGCAGTCGGACAGGGGGCAGGAATGAAAAACTGTTTTTT. J is TRBJ1-4 and V is TRBV28; 11 positions match TRBD1. CDR1 MDHEN and CDR2 SYDVKM come from the germline V gene. This CDR3 comprises 15 residues. The V gene end was trimmed by 5 bases and the J gene end by 5 bases; junction bases not matched to a gene: 4.

The chain employs TRBV20-1 and TRBJ2-1; TRBD1 might be the D (6 bases). Germline V gives CDR1 DFQATT, CDR2 SNEGSKA (reference sequence). Trimming removed 3 bases from V and 0 bases from J, with 12 bases in between. The CDR3 totals 15 residues. CDR3 sequence: CSASWDIISYNEQFF. The CDR3 bases are TGCAGTGCTAGTTGGGACATTATCTCCTACAATGAGCAGTTCTTC.

Here the CDR3 DNA reads TGTGCCAGCAGCCAGGGGGGGACAAAGAAGTACTTC. Its translation is CASSQGGTKKYF. The V gene is TRBV3-1 (or the pseudogene TRBV3-2), the J gene TRBJ2-5; weak D call: TRBD2 (7 bases). Looked up from germline, CDR1 is LGHDT and CDR2 is YNNKEL (reference sequence). Between the trimmed V and J ends, which lost 3 bases and 12 bases, there was a span of 14 bases. The CDR3 runs to 12 residues.

CDR3 protein: CASSIGGVDALAGSEQYF. CDR3 DNA sequence: TGTGCCAGTAGTATTGGGGGTGTTGACGCGCTAGCGGGATCCGAGCAGTACTTC. V usage is TRBV19 and J usage is TRBJ2-7; 9 positions match TRBD2. V was pared by 3 bases and J by 6 bases, with 18 bases of the junction left unmatched. Germline V gene sequence: CDR1 LNHDA, CDR2 SQIVND (reference sequence). The CDR3 loop spans 18 amino acids.